The 18 T cell receptor beta chains below were found in one sample sequenced in a study of CD8 T cells in ankylosing spondylitis. Points from the study as a whole: A TCR beta motif of fewer than ten highly homologous variants appeared characteristic of ankylosing spondylitis blood.

Antigens of these TCRs are unknown. Each CDR3 protein gets one entry after TCRdb re-called the 5' RACE reads with MiXCR. The sample holds about 200,000 distinct CDR3 sequences; about 7% are singletons and the top ten take 12% to 15%. Material: blood, either unsorted or a sorted T cell fraction (not recorded which). The receptor set was obtained from a male donor with ankylosing spondylitis.

The CDR3 is CARSLDSCTWQYF. The CDR3 region has the DNA TGTGCCAGAAGCTTGGACAGTTGTACGTGGCAGTACTTC. The J gene is TRBJ2-7, the V gene TRBV5-3; D uncertain. TRBV5-3 is an ORF, with its function uncertain. CDR3 length: 13 amino acids. The germline V and J ends were trimmed by 0 bases and 9 bases, with 13 bases remaining between them.

This clonotype was recorded many times. The rearrangement joins TRBV29-1 to TRBJ1-1; unclear D gene. The CDR3 is 13 residues long. Trimming stripped 6 bases from V and 0 bases from J, with 11 bases between. Germline V gene data show CDR1 as SQVTM and CDR2 as ANQGSEA. The chain's CDR3 is CSVLTPMNTEAFF. The CDR3 coding sequence is TGCAGCGTCTTGACACCTATGAACACTGAAGCTTTCTTT. Variable domain in full (rest from reference TRBV29-1 and TRBJ1-1): SAVISQKPSRDICQRGTSLTIQCQVDSQVTMMFWYRQQPGQSLTLIATANQGSEATYESGFVIDKFPISRPNLTFSTLTVSNMSPEDSSIYLCSVLTPMNTEAFFGQGTRLTVV.

This clonotype has at least ten counts. The chain uses TRBV12-3 or TRBV12-4 and TRBJ1-6; D not resolved. The CDR3 has 13 residues. With 1 base removed from V and 9 bases from J, the gap between germline ends came to 7 bases. CDR3 sequence: CASSLEGLSPLHF. The CDR3 nucleotides are TGTGCCAGCAGTTTAGAAGGACTTTCACCCCTCCACTTT.

This clonotype was seen ten or more times. The chain recombines TRBV19 with TRBJ2-2; perhaps TRBD1 as D (6 bases). Trimming took off 5 bases at V and 6 bases at J, with 16 bases between the two ends. CDR1 is LNHDA and CDR2 is SQIVND in the germline V gene (reference sequence). The CDR3 consists of 15 residues. CDR3 region: CASSAQGWDAGELFF. The CDR3 bases are TGTGCCAGTAGTGCACAGGGTTGGGACGCCGGGGAGCTGTTTTTT.

This clonotype has only a few counts. The chain employs TRBV5-1 and TRBJ2-3; the match to TRBD2 covers 10 bases. CDR3 size: 16 residues. Trimming took 3 bases from V and 1 from J; bases not matched to a gene: 5. Germline V gene sequence: CDR1 SGHRS, CDR2 YFSETQ. The CDR3 DNA reads as TGCGCCAGCAGCTCTACCGGGACTAGCGGCACAGATACGCAGTATTTT. Protein product: CASSSTGTSGTDTQYF.

The table lists this clonotype with many counts. The genes are TRBV11-2 and TRBJ2-2; TRBD1 matches at 7 bases. Germline assignment: CDR1 SGHAT and CDR2 FQNNGV. The CDR3 has 14 amino acids. Trimming at V came to 5 bases and at J to 6 bases, leaving 6 bases not matched to a gene. The CDR3 DNA sequence: TGTGCCAGCAGCGGGCGGACAGGTCCCGGGGAGCTGTTTTTT. It is translated as CASSGRTGPGELFF.

This clonotype was seen ten or more times. The chain has TRBV7-2 and TRBJ2-7; no definite D call. The CDR3 is 17 amino acids. The germline V gene encodes CDR1 SGHTA and CDR2 FQGNSA. V was clipped by 2 bases and J by 2 bases, with 19 bases between them. CDR3 loop: CASSLKVKGSRPYEQYF. As DNA, the CDR3 is TGTGCCAGCAGCTTAAAGGTTAAGGGCAGTAGACCCTACGAGCAGTACTTC.

At least ten counts were recorded for this clonotype. The chain uses TRBV20-1 and TRBJ2-7; 7 bases line up with TRBD2. Germline assignment: CDR1 DFQATT and CDR2 SNEGSKA (reference sequence). V dropped 0 bases and J dropped 4; count of bases not matched to a gene: 21. This CDR3 has 19 residues. CDR3 in amino acids: CSARDLAGDAPGRRYEQYF. The CDR3 nucleotides read TGCAGTGCTAGAGATCTCGCGGGAGACGCACCAGGGCGGCGGTACGAGCAGTACTTC.

The rearrangement uses TRBV6-6 and TRBJ1-2; perhaps TRBD1 as D (5 bases). V lost 2 bases and J lost 7, with 11 bases in between. Germline V gene sequence: CDR1 MNHNY, CDR2 SVGAGI (reference sequence). The CDR3 length is 13 residues. CDR3 bases: TGTGCCAGCAGTTACGACGACAGCTTTGGCTACACCTTC. Its translation is CASSYDDSFGYTF.

Many counts were recorded for this clonotype. The chain's CDR3 is CASSSIPTNTGELFF. The CDR3 coding sequence is TGTGCCAGCAGTAGCATTCCCACGAACACCGGGGAGCTGTTTTTT. This chain uses TRBV6-1 with TRBJ2-2; D remains ambiguous. CDR1 MNHNS and CDR2 SASEGT come from the germline V gene. The CDR3 consists of 15 residues. V was shortened by 5 bases and J by 0 bases, with 10 bases between the two germline ends.

V is TRBV27 and J is TRBJ2-3; 8 positions match TRBD2. The CDR3 runs 16 residues. The V gene end was trimmed by 1 base and the J gene end by 1 base; junction bases not matched to a gene: 4. Germline values: CDR1 MNHEY, CDR2 SMNVEV (reference sequence). Here the CDR3 reads CASSLFGGAGTDTQYF. The CDR3 bases are TGTGCCAGCAGTTTATTCGGGGGGGCCGGCACAGATACGCAGTATTTT.

About this clonotype itself: One base away lies a much larger clone, so this may be a sequencing read error. The rearrangement uses TRBV12-3 or TRBV12-4 and TRBJ1-2; D not resolved. The ends were cut back, 3 bases at V and 6 bases at J, with 5 bases in the middle. The CDR3 runs to 11 residues. CDR3 sequence: CASSFGDGYTF. The CDR3 DNA reads as TGTGCCAGCAGTTTCGGGGATGGCTACACCTTC.

The table lists this clonotype with a few counts. The chain is built from TRBV27 and TRBJ2-7, with D unresolved. This CDR3 spans 15 amino acids. Germline CDR1 MNHEY, CDR2 SMNVEV (reference sequence). V lost 6 bases and J 0 bases, leaving 15 bases between the germline ends. CDR3 DNA: TGTGCCAGCAGCTATCGAAGTGCGAGCTCCTACGAGCAGTACTTC. As protein: CASSYRSASSYEQYF.

As for this clonotype: A much bigger clone sits one base away, suggesting this may be a read error. This chain connects TRBV28 to TRBJ2-5; D is possibly TRBD1 or TRBD2 (5 bases each). The CDR3 length is 14 residues. The germline gives CDR1 MDHEN, CDR2 SYDVKM. Between the trimmed V and J ends, which lost 5 bases and 2 bases, there was a span of 12 bases. CDR3 amino acids: CASSKGTIQETQYF. The CDR3 DNA follows: TGTGCCAGCAGTAAGGGGACCATTCAAGAGACCCAGTACTTC.

This clonotype was seen ten or more times. J is TRBJ2-7 and V is TRBV4-1; no clear D gene. V lost 3 bases to trimming and J lost 0 bases, with 9 bases between them. The CDR3 is made up of 14 amino acids. From germline, CDR1 is MGHRA and CDR2 YSYEKL. CDR3 residues: CASSQESYSYEQYF. CDR3 DNA sequence: TGCGCCAGCAGCCAGGAATCTTACTCCTACGAGCAGTACTTC.

V is TRBV19 and J is TRBJ1-4; possibly TRBD1 for D (6 bases). Germline-derived CDR1 and CDR2 are LNHDA and SQIVND (reference sequence). The germline V and J ends were trimmed by 4 bases and 7 bases, with 25 bases remaining between them. The CDR3 loop spans 18 amino acids. This CDR3 is CASSTGRHLGAGGEKLFF. The CDR3 coding sequence is TGTGCCAGTAGTACTGGACGACACCTGGGGGCTGGAGGTGAAAAACTGTTTTTT.

This clonotype was recorded many times. V gene TRBV10-2 combines with J gene TRBJ1-6; 7 bases align to TRBD1. There are 14 residues in the CDR3. With V trimmed by 6 bases and J by 9 bases, 8 bases remained unmatched. Germline CDR1 is WSHSY and CDR2 is SAAADI. Here the CDR3 reads CASRPTGEGSPLHF. As DNA, the CDR3 is TGCGCCAGCAGACCAACAGGGGAAGGTTCACCCCTCCACTTT.

This clonotype was found many times. The chain employs TRBV13 and TRBJ2-7; a possible D gene is TRBD2 (5 bases). The CDR3 consists of 15 residues. Germline-derived CDR1 and CDR2 are PRHDT and FYEKMQ (reference sequence). Trimming shortened V by 0 bases and J by 3 bases, and 12 bases separated the two germline ends. The CDR3 bases are TGTGCCAGCAGCTTAGGCGAACTAGTATTCTACGAGCAGTACTTC. Protein product: CASSLGELVFYEQYF.